Below, one T cell receptor (beta chain) is given with its context. The data belong to a study of cytomegalovirus exposure and HLA in healthy donors. About the study: There were 90 million to 130 million unique TCR beta sequences, drawn from 150 million to 200 million T cells, in an earlier analysis. The early release's HLA-typed donors yielded approximately 85 million unique TCRs.

Primers included in the PCR were 60 Vbeta and 13 Jbeta primers. Method: immunoSEQ multiplex PCR; TCRdb's copy keeps in-frame clones and lacks some. The sample contains about 170,000 clones, about 79% of which appear only once. The V end was cut by 9 bases, the J end by 1 base, with 9 bases between. Germline lookup yields CDR1 SNHLY and CDR2 FYNNEI. CDR3 length: 12 residues. The sequenced sample consisted of PBMCs. The TCR sequence derives from a woman aged 50 to 60 in good health and CMV-seronegative. The chain employs TRBV2 and TRBJ1-1; D is uncertain. This CDR3 is CARRAGNTEAFF. CDR3 DNA: TGTGCCAGAAGGGCGGGGAACACTGAAGCTTTCTTT.